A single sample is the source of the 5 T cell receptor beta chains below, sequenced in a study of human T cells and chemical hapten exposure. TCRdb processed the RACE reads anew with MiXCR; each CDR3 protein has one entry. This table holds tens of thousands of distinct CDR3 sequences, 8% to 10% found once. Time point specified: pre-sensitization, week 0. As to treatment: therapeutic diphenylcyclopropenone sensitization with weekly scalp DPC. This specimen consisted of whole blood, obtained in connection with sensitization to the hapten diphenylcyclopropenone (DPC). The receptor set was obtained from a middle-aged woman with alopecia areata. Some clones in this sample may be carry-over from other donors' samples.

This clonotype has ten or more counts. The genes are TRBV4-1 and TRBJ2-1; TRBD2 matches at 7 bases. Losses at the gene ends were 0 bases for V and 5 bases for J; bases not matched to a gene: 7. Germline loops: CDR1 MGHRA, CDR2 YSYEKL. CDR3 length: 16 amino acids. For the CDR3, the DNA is TGCGCCAGCAGCCAAGAGACCCGGGACTACCACAATGAGCAGTTCTTC. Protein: CASSQETRDYHNEQFF.

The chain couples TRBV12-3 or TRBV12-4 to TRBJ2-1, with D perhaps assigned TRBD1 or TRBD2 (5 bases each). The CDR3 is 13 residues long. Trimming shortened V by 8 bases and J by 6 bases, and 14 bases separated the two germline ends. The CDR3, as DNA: TGTGCCAGCGGGCAGGGACCCCTCAATGAGCAGTTCTTC. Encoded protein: CASGQGPLNEQFF.

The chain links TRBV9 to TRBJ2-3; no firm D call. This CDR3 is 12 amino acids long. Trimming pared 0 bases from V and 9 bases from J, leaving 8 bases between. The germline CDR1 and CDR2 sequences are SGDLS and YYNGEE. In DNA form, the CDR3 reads TGTGCCAGCAGCGTAGTTTCAGGAACGCAGTATTTT. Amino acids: CASSVVSGTQYF.

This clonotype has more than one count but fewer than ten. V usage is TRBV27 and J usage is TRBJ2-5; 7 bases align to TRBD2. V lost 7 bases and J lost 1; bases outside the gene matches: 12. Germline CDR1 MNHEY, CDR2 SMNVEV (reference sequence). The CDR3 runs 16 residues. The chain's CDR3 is CASMLWGGGGQETQYF. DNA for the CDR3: TGTGCCAGCATGCTTTGGGGCGGCGGGGGCCAAGAGACCCAGTACTTC.

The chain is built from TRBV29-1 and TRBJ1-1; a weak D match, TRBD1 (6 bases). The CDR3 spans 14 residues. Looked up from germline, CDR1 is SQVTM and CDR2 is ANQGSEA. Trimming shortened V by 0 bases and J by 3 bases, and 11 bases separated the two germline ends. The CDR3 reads CSVEDRGAHTEAFF. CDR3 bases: TGCAGCGTTGAAGATCGGGGGGCGCACACTGAAGCTTTCTTT.